The 5 T cell receptor beta chains below come from one sample, sequenced in a study of human T cells and chemical hapten exposure. TCRdb recomputed calls from the RACE reads with MiXCR, one row per CDR3 protein. The sample carries about 350,000 distinct CDR3 sequences, about 6% recorded once. Noted time point: patch test 2, 6 weeks after DPC sensitization. The treatment was: therapeutic diphenylcyclopropenone sensitization with weekly scalp DPC. The source was whole blood, collected in connection with sensitization to the hapten diphenylcyclopropenone (DPC). The receptors come from a woman between 18 and 29 years old with alopecia areata. Some clones in this sample may be carry-over from other donors' samples.

This clonotype was observed a few times. The gene calls are TRBV5-1 and TRBJ2-1, with TRBD2 matching over 11 bases. The length of the CDR3 is 19 residues. Germline V gene sequence: CDR1 SGHRS, CDR2 YFSETQ. V lost 2 bases, J lost 12 bases, and 22 bases stayed unmatched. CDR3 in amino acids: CASSFLPTTSGGPVVVQFF. The CDR3 nucleotides read TGCGCCAGCAGCTTCCTGCCGACCACTAGCGGGGGCCCGGTCGTCGTGCAGTTCTTC.

As concerns this clonotype: Germline is not matched at one junction end, which may reflect a read error. The chain combines TRBV20-1 with TRBJ2-4; 11 positions agree with TRBD2. The CDR3 sequence is 15 residues long. In germline, CDR1 is DFQATT, CDR2 SNEGSKA (reference sequence). CDR3 coding DNA: TGCAGTGCCAGAGGACTAGCGGGAGCCAAAAACATTCAGTACTTC. Its translation is CSARGLAGAKNIQYF.

This clonotype has more than one count but fewer than ten. The V gene is TRBV5-4, the J gene TRBJ2-3, with no clear D. This CDR3 has 14 amino acids. The germline V gene encodes CDR1 SGHNT and CDR2 YYREEE (reference sequence). Deletions cut 3 bases from V and 1 base from J, with 9 bases between. The CDR3 coding sequence is TGTGCCAGCAGCTCCGCGAAGGGCACAGATACGCAGTATTTT. Encoded protein: CASSSAKGTDTQYF.

This clonotype came up a few times. The chain combines TRBV29-1 with TRBJ2-3, with D possibly called TRBD1 or TRBD2 (5 bases each). V lost 4 bases, J lost 0 bases, and 14 bases lay in between. The CDR3 covers 15 residues. Germline CDR1 reads SQVTM; CDR2 reads ANQGSEA. For the CDR3, the DNA is TGCAGCGTTGGAGGGGTGCAATCTAGCACAGATACGCAGTATTTT. Translation: CSVGGVQSSTDTQYF.

The chain has TRBV7-9 and TRBJ1-6; tentative D call: TRBD1 (6 bases). The V end lost 3 bases, the J end lost 6 bases, and 12 bases lay between the germline ends. The germline V gene encodes CDR1 SEHNR and CDR2 FQNEAQ (reference sequence). The CDR3 is 15 amino acids. The CDR3 sequence is CASSFMGGSNSPLHF. In DNA, the CDR3 is TGTGCCAGCAGCTTCATGGGGGGCTCTAATTCACCCCTCCACTTT.